The following is a T cell receptor (beta chain) sequence with its context. This sample was included in a study of blood T cell repertoires in COVID-19. In the study overall: Samples taken during acute and convalescent COVID-19 were collected in the United States, Italy and Spain.

In the original processing: Reference gene primer amplification in the assay estimated nucleated cell counts. Produced via immunoSEQ multiplex PCR; TCRdb's table is partial and in-frame only. V and J calls plus clone size are reproduced from that table; the DNA served to infer D and trimming. Among around 290,000 clones listed, about 87% were seen once. The CDR3 runs 12 residues. The germline CDR1 and CDR2 sequences are SGHNT and YENEEA. V shed 3 bases, J shed 6 bases, and the junction held 2 bases outside the gene matches. Sample: peripheral blood. The receptor comes from a woman aged 45-60 years who had recovered from COVID-19. The chain combines TRBV11-3 with TRBJ2-7; TRBD1 matches at 7 bases. This CDR3 reads CASSLTGFEQYF. The CDR3 DNA reads TGTGCCAGCAGCTTGACAGGGTTCGAGCAGTACTTC.